This T cell receptor beta chain was documented in a study of T-cell reconstitution after alpha-beta-depleted transplantation in children. General study findings and limits: Approximately two months post-transplant, alpha-beta T cells reportedly originated from several hundred expanded graft clones. It was newly produced T cells that mostly accounted for T-cell counts and diversity one year after transplant.

This clonotype showed up just a few times. No antigen is known for it. Unique molecular identifiers tagged the TCRbeta library. TCRdb passed the PCR reads through MiXCR, listing each CDR3 protein once. The sample includes hundreds of thousands of distinct CDR3 sequences, around a sixth of them seen just once. V dropped 1 base and J dropped 2 bases, with 7 bases sitting between them. Germline V gene sequence: CDR1 SQVTM, CDR2 ANQGSEA. The CDR3 is 13 residues long. This sequence joins TRBV29-1 and TRBJ2-3; D is possibly TRBD1 or TRBD2 (5 bases each). This TCR was sampled from a male patient aged 2 to 9 who had a stem cell transplant for acute lymphoblastic leukemia, so the T cells may come from the graft donor. The material was PBMCs, mostly from graft donor cells, obtained 360 days after TCRalphabeta/CD19-depleted stem cell transplant. The CDR3 DNA is TGCAGCGTTGAAGCAGGGACCACAGATACGCAGTATTTT. Translation: CSVEAGTTDTQYF.